The table lists the clone carrying this T cell receptor (beta chain) with a few counts. Its antigen is unidentified. Each CDR3 protein is one row after TCRdb ran MiXCR on the 5' RACE reads. The repertoire holds hundreds of thousands of distinct CDR3 sequences, with 9% to 15% as singletons. The source of the sample is a study of T cells after yellow fever vaccination. Whole-study findings and limits: Among primary-vaccination clones, most reappeared after the booster, at 96% for CD4 and about 90% for CD8.

There are 15 residues in the CDR3. The J gene is TRBJ2-7, the V gene TRBV21-1; the table gives TRBD1 as D, unverified against the DNA. TRBV21-1 is given as a pseudogene. This receptor was obtained from a man aged 30 to 45 who received the YFV17D yellow fever vaccine. The sequencing used PBMCs, collected on the day of the yellow fever booster vaccination. Here the CDR3 reads CASRKTGEEGYEQYF. CDR3 in DNA: TGTGCCAGCAGGAAGACAGGGGAAGAAGGGTACGAGCAGTACTTC.